The present T cell receptor beta chain was sequenced within a study of blood T cell repertoires in COVID-19. The repertoire was sequenced with immunoSEQ multiplex PCR; TCRdb's copy has only in-frame clones and lacks some. The sample records just over 95,000 clones, 90% being singletons. CDR3 length equals 16 residues. Germline-derived CDR1 and CDR2 are LNHDA and SQIVND (reference sequence). Trimming left V 5 bases short and J 0 bases short, with 11 bases between. The chain has TRBV19 and TRBJ1-6, with D hard to call. The sample comprised peripheral blood. The receptor's source is a man between 60 and 75 years old with acute or convalescent COVID-19. The CDR3 region has the DNA TGTGCCAGTAGTCCGGCCCGGAGCTCCTATAATTCACCCCTCCACTTT. It is translated as CASSPARSSYNSPLHF.